The 23 T cell receptor beta chains reported below all come from one sample, sequenced in a study of OX40 agonist ivuxolimab in advanced cancers. Profiled with immunoSEQ multiplex PCR; TCRdb holds only in-frame clones, not every one. The table records around 94,000 clones, around 90% of them present only once. Specimen: CD4+ or CD8+ T cells sorted from blood, collected in a trial of the OX40 agonist ivuxolimab. The source of these receptors is an adult with an advanced solid tumor such as melanoma, head and neck, liver or kidney cancer.

CDR3 nucleotides: TGTGCCAGTAGTATAGTAACGTCCTACGAGCAGTACTTC. Translated: CASSIVTSYEQYF. The chain combines TRBV19 with TRBJ2-7; D ambiguous. Trimming took 1 base from V and 1 from J, leaving 5 bases between them. This CDR3 is 13 amino acids long. CDR1 and CDR2 from the germline V gene are LNHDA and SQIVND (reference sequence).

This chain's CDR3 is CASSEVQGNIQYF. The CDR3 DNA is TGTGCCAGCAGTGAAGTCCAGGGAAACATTCAGTACTTC. J is TRBJ2-4 and V is TRBV6-5; tentatively, D is TRBD1 (5 bases). The CDR3 extends over 13 amino acids. The germline V gene has CDR1 MNHEY and CDR2 SVGAGI. Trimming stripped 5 bases from V and 6 bases from J, with 11 bases between.

In its sample, this clone was seen once. This chain uses TRBV11-1 with TRBJ2-3; 7 bases are shared with TRBD1. Germline values: CDR1 SGHAT, CDR2 FQDESV (reference sequence). The CDR3 is made up of 15 amino acids. Trimming removed 7 bases from V and 5 bases from J; junction bases left unmatched: 12. The CDR3 DNA follows: TGTGCCAGCAACTCCTGGACAGGAAGGGGAGATACGCAGTATTTT. Translating it yields CASNSWTGRGDTQYF.

The chain uses TRBV11-2 and TRBJ2-2; 9 positions agree with TRBD1. V was clipped by 7 bases and J by 1 base; unmatched bases: 4. Germline lookup yields CDR1 SGHAT and CDR2 FQNNGV. The CDR3 runs 15 residues. DNA of the CDR3: TGTGCCAGCACCTCGGGACAGGGGAACACCGGGGAGCTGTTTTTT. Translated: CASTSGQGNTGELFF.

The chain combines TRBV7-3 with TRBJ2-3; D might be TRBD1 (5 bases). The CDR3 runs to 14 residues. The V end lost 8 bases, the J end lost 1 base, and 13 bases lay between the germline ends. In germline, CDR1 is SGHTA, CDR2 FQGTGA. CDR3 loop: CASARAVGTDTQYF. CDR3 in DNA: TGTGCCAGCGCCAGGGCCGTGGGCACAGATACGCAGTATTTT.

This clone was seen a handful of times. The V call is TRBV4-1, the J call TRBJ2-2; 9 bases align to TRBD1. This CDR3 is built from 16 residues. Germline CDR1 reads MGHRA; CDR2 reads YSYEKL. Losses at the gene ends were 6 bases for V and 1 base for J; bases not matched to a gene: 6. The CDR3 spells CASSHPGQGNTGELFF. The DNA of the CDR3 is TGCGCCAGCAGTCACCCGGGACAGGGGAACACCGGGGAGCTGTTTTTT.

A note on this clone: Within the sample, other DNA sequences also encode this same CDR3. The J gene is TRBJ2-3, the V gene TRBV18, with unresolved D. The germline gives CDR1 KGHSH, CDR2 LQKENI. Trimming took 3 bases from V and 6 from J, leaving 13 bases between them. The length of the CDR3 is 14 residues. The CDR3 region has the DNA TGTGCCAGCTCACCGTTTAGGGATACGGATACGCAGTATTTT. It is translated as CASSPFRDTDTQYF.

This clone was counted between two and nine times. The V call is TRBV20-1, the J call TRBJ1-2; perhaps TRBD1 as D (6 bases). The CDR3 spans 11 residues. Looked up from germline, CDR1 is DFQATT and CDR2 is SNEGSKA (reference sequence). Trimming left V 4 bases short and J 8 bases short, with 11 bases between. Here the CDR3 reads CSATGVGGYTF. DNA of the CDR3: TGCAGTGCTACAGGGGTCGGCGGCTACACCTTC.

CDR3 DNA: TGTGCCAGCAGCTTACGGGGGACGAACACTGAAGCTTTCTTT. This sequence encodes CASSLRGTNTEAFF. The chain couples TRBV11-3 to TRBJ1-1, with D tentatively TRBD1 (5 bases). V was clipped by 2 bases and J by 1 base, with 8 bases between them. CDR1 and CDR2 from the germline V gene are SGHNT and YENEEA. CDR3 size: 14 residues.

CDR3: CSVVSRAQNTEAFF. CDR3 in DNA: TGCAGCGTTGTGTCCAGGGCACAGAACACTGAAGCTTTCTTT. V gene TRBV29-1 combines with J gene TRBJ1-1; perhaps TRBD1 as D (5 bases). Germline CDR1 and CDR2: SQVTM and ANQGSEA. The V and J ends lost 4 bases and 1 base respectively, with 13 bases between them. CDR3 length equals 14 residues.

In its sample, this clone was seen a few times. In nucleotides, the CDR3 is TGTGCCAGCAGAACGAAGTACGAGCAGTACTTC. Protein sequence: CASRTKYEQYF. J is TRBJ2-7 and V is TRBV27, with D unclear. Between the trimmed V and J ends, which lost 6 bases and 4 bases, there was a span of 7 bases. The CDR3 sequence is 11 residues long. Germline V CDR1 and CDR2: MNHEY, SMNVEV (reference sequence).

There are a few counts of this clone. The V and J genes are TRBV19 and TRBJ2-7; TRBD1 matches 10 bases. CDR3 length: 15 amino acids. Germline assignment: CDR1 LNHDA and CDR2 SQIVND (reference sequence). Germline trimming cut 5 bases from V and 2 bases from J; bases unmatched to any gene: 6. CDR3 nucleotide sequence: TGTGCCAGTAGTGGATGGGACAGGGGACCCTACGAGCAGTACTTC. Translated, it gives CASSGWDRGPYEQYF.

A word on this clone: At one of its ends the junction is not consistent with the germline gene, which may arise from a read error. The J gene is TRBJ2-7, the V gene TRBV14, with 8 bases matching TRBD1. Germline assignment: CDR1 SGHDN and CDR2 FVKESK. The CDR3 has 16 amino acids. The CDR3 reads CASRQGGQGAAYEQYF. The CDR3 region has the DNA TGTGCCAGCAGGCAAGGCGGGCAGGGGGCGGCCTACGAGCAGTACTTC.

This clone came up once. V is TRBV7-2 and J is TRBJ1-2; D may be TRBD1 (5 bases). Germline loops: CDR1 SGHTA, CDR2 FQGNSA. CDR3 size: 14 residues. The V end lost 4 bases, the J end lost 8 bases, and 17 bases lay between the germline ends. CDR3 DNA: TGTGCCAGCAGCTCCCAGGGATTCGGGGACGGCTACACCTTC. Amino acid sequence: CASSSQGFGDGYTF.

V is TRBV27 and J is TRBJ1-4; 8 bases map to TRBD1. The CDR3 runs 14 residues. J was trimmed by 8 bases and V by 2 bases; bases with no gene match: 4. CDR1 MNHEY and CDR2 SMNVEV come from the germline V gene (reference sequence). CDR3 in amino acids: CASSLLQGVEKLFF. The CDR3 bases are TGTGCCAGCAGTTTACTACAGGGGGTGGAAAAACTGTTTTTT. Drawing the rest from reference TRBV27 and TRBJ1-4, the complete variable domain is EAQVTQNPRYLITVTGKKLTVTCSQNMNHEYMSWYRQDPGLGLRQIYYSMNVEVTDKGDVPEGYKVSRKEKRNFPLILESPSPNQTSLYFCASSLLQGVEKLFFGSGTQLSVL.

V gene TRBV29-1 combines with J gene TRBJ2-2, with D perhaps matching TRBD1 (5 bases). The CDR3 has 15 amino acids. The germline CDR1 and CDR2 sequences are SQVTM and ANQGSEA. V lost 5 bases, J lost 0 bases, and 13 bases lay in between. The CDR3 sequence: CSVRPRGSNTGELFF. DNA of the CDR3: TGCAGCGTTCGTCCTAGGGGCTCGAACACCGGGGAGCTGTTTTTT.

J is TRBJ2-1 and V is TRBV10-3; D may be TRBD2 (5 bases). Germline CDR1 ENHRY, CDR2 SYGVKD. This CDR3 has 15 amino acids. Trimming took off 5 bases at V and 5 bases at J, with 16 bases between the two ends. CDR3 in amino acids: CAISTASGSNNEQFF. The CDR3 nucleotides read TGTGCCATCAGTACCGCTAGTGGGAGCAACAATGAGCAGTTCTTC.

V gene TRBV5-1 combines with J gene TRBJ2-2; TRBD2 is a possible D gene (6 bases). Trimming shortened V by 3 bases and J by 1 base, and 10 bases separated the two germline ends. From germline, CDR1 is SGHRS and CDR2 YFSETQ. The CDR3 totals 15 residues. Here the CDR3 reads CASSSGLRNTGELFF. The DNA of the CDR3 is TGCGCCAGCAGCTCGGGACTCAGGAACACCGGGGAGCTGTTTTTT.

The chain combines TRBV11-2 with TRBJ1-6; TRBD1 aligns across 9 bases. Trimming took 5 bases from V and 7 from J; bases not matched to a gene: 6. The CDR3 is 15 amino acids. Germline assignment: CDR1 SGHAT and CDR2 FQNNGV. Here the CDR3 DNA reads TGTGCCAGCAGCCCGAGGGACAGGGCAAATTCACCCCTCCACTTT. This sequence encodes CASSPRDRANSPLHF.

The rearrangement joins TRBV10-3 to TRBJ1-2; TRBD1 matches 9 bases. Germline lookup yields CDR1 ENHRY and CDR2 SYGVKD. V was pared by 3 bases and J by 6 bases, with 8 bases of the junction left unmatched. The CDR3 length is 15 residues. The CDR3 DNA reads TGTGCCATCAGTGACCAACAGGGGGCCTTCGATGGCTACACCTTC. It specifies CAISDQQGAFDGYTF.

The chain joins TRBV5-6 to TRBJ2-7; TRBD1 matches at 9 bases. The ends lost 0 bases at V and 1 base at J; junction bases unmatched: 5. The CDR3 is 16 residues long. Germline loops: CDR1 SGHDT, CDR2 YYEEEE. CDR3 sequence reads: CASSLDLGTGSYEQYF. In DNA form, the CDR3 reads TGTGCCAGCAGCTTGGACTTAGGGACAGGGTCCTACGAGCAGTACTTC.

The chain couples TRBV18 to TRBJ2-5; TRBD2 is a possible D gene (5 bases). Germline values: CDR1 KGHSH, CDR2 LQKENI. CDR3 length equals 15 residues. V dropped 3 bases and J dropped 5 bases, with 16 bases sitting between them. CDR3 residues: CASSPLRTPGETQYF. CDR3 in DNA: TGTGCCAGCTCACCTCTCCGGACTCCTGGGGAGACCCAGTACTTC.

V gene TRBV30 combines with J gene TRBJ2-3, with D unresolved. CDR3 size: 13 residues. Per germline, CDR1 GTSNPN and CDR2 SVGIG (reference sequence). Trimming took off 0 bases at V and 0 bases at J, with 4 bases between the two ends. This CDR3 is CAWSVVSTDTQYF. DNA of the CDR3: TGTGCCTGGAGTGTCGTCAGCACAGATACGCAGTATTTT.